The 30 T cell receptor beta chains presented below share a single source sample, sequenced in a study of blood T cell repertoires in COVID-19. Data came from immunoSEQ multiplex PCR; TCRdb stores just in-frame clones and leaves some out. The repertoire holds over 15,000 clones, with 70% to 85% as singletons. Sequencing was carried out using peripheral blood. The source is a man aged 70-80 years with COVID-19, enrolled during active disease.

V gene TRBV5-6 combines with J gene TRBJ2-7; 8 positions agree with TRBD1. Per the germline V gene, CDR1 is SGHDT and CDR2 is YYEEEE. The junction had 16 bases not matched to a gene; V was cut back by 2 bases and J by 6 bases. The CDR3 runs 17 residues. DNA of the CDR3: TGTGCCAGCAGCTTCCCGACAGGGGCATGGGTTTTATCCGAGCAGTACTTC. Translation gives CASSFPTGAWVLSEQYF.

The chain links TRBV7-6 to TRBJ2-3; 12 positions agree with TRBD2. V dropped 5 bases and J dropped 6; count of bases not matched to a gene: 9. Germline CDR1 SGHVS, CDR2 FNYEAQ. The CDR3 is 16 residues long. The CDR3, as DNA: TGTGCCAGCAGCACAAGGCCTAGCGGGGGGGCCGATACGCAGTATTTT. It specifies CASSTRPSGGADTQYF.

V and J are TRBV6-5 and TRBJ2-3; TRBD2 aligns across 9 bases. CDR3 size: 14 residues. V lost 7 bases to trimming and J lost 3 bases; unmatched junction nucleotides: 5. Germline CDR1 and CDR2: MNHEY and SVGAGI. The CDR3 DNA reads TGTGCCAGCAACCCGGGACTAGCAACAGATACGCAGTATTTT. Residues: CASNPGLATDTQYF.

V and J are TRBV24-1 and TRBJ1-5, with D possibly being TRBD1 (6 bases). In germline, CDR1 is KGHDR, CDR2 SFDVKD. The CDR3 loop spans 17 amino acids. Trimming cost V 3 bases and J 0 bases, with 14 bases left between them. The CDR3 sequence: CATSDARTEYSNQPQHF. The CDR3 coding sequence is TGTGCCACCAGTGATGCCCGGACAGAGTATAGCAATCAGCCCCAGCATTTT.

The chain links TRBV30 to TRBJ1-6; the D gene is possibly TRBD1 (5 bases). Trimming cost V 2 bases and J 8 bases, with 10 bases left between them. The germline V gene encodes CDR1 GTSNPN and CDR2 SVGIG (reference sequence). The CDR3 totals 13 residues. DNA of the CDR3: TGTGCCTGGAGTCGACAGATTGATTCACCCCTCCACTTT. Its translation: CAWSRQIDSPLHF.

This clone was seen only a few times. This sequence joins TRBV4-1 and TRBJ1-1, with D maybe TRBD1 (6 bases). CDR1 MGHRA and CDR2 YSYEKL come from the germline V gene. The CDR3 extends over 14 amino acids. Deletions cut 0 bases from V and 5 bases from J, with 10 bases between. The CDR3 reads CASSQEGGITEAFF. Written as DNA, the CDR3 is TGCGCCAGCAGCCAAGAAGGGGGAATAACTGAAGCTTTCTTT.

This clone was picked up a small number of times. The chain joins TRBV19 to TRBJ1-4, with 11 bases identical to TRBD1. The V gene end was trimmed by 4 bases and the J gene end by 10 bases; junction bases not matched to a gene: 5. CDR1 is LNHDA and CDR2 is SQIVND in the germline V gene (reference sequence). CDR3 length equals 14 residues. The chain's CDR3 is CASSRDRGKGKLFF. The DNA of the CDR3 is TGTGCCAGTAGTAGGGACAGGGGGAAAGGAAAACTGTTTTTT.

The chain recombines TRBV5-1 with TRBJ2-5; 12 bases agree with TRBD2. V lost 0 bases to trimming and J lost 6 bases; unmatched junction nucleotides: 6. Germline V lookup: CDR1 SGHRS, CDR2 YFSETQ. The length of the CDR3 is 16 residues. DNA of the CDR3: TGCGCCAGCAGCTTGGGAGCTAGCGGGGGGGCCAAGACCCAGTACTTC. Its protein product is CASSLGASGGAKTQYF.

The V and J genes are TRBV3-1 (or the pseudogene TRBV3-2) and TRBJ2-1; 12 bases agree with TRBD2. Losses at the gene ends were 2 bases for V and 9 bases for J; bases not matched to a gene: 5. In germline, CDR1 is LGHDT, CDR2 YNNKEL (reference sequence). CDR3 length equals 15 residues. The CDR3 bases are TGTGCCAGCAGCCAACTAGCGGGGGGGCAGACTGAGCAGTTCTTC. It codes for CASSQLAGGQTEQFF.

CDR3 protein: CASSQDRGVLFRKYGYTF. Here the CDR3 DNA reads TGCGCCAGCAGCCAAGATCGGGGGGTTCTTTTCCGGAAATATGGCTACACCTTC. V gene TRBV4-3 combines with J gene TRBJ1-2, with D perhaps matching TRBD1 (5 bases). The CDR3 consists of 18 residues. Germline V gene lookup returns CDR1 LGHNA and CDR2 YSLEER. The V gene lost 0 bases and the J gene lost 5 bases, with 22 bases spanning the gap.

The rearrangement links TRBV6-6 to TRBJ1-5, with 9 bases identical to TRBD1. V trimming: 6 bases; J trimming: 1 base; junction bases outside the gene matches: 7. Germline V gives CDR1 MNHNY, CDR2 SVGAGI (reference sequence). This CDR3 spans 16 amino acids. CDR3 nucleotide sequence: TGTGCCAGCAGGGGAACAGGGGGCAGGAGCAATCAGCCCCAGCATTTT. It translates to CASRGTGGRSNQPQHF.

This clone has just a few counts. The V call is TRBV5-3, the J call TRBJ2-7; 9 bases map to TRBD1. TRBV5-3 carries the ORF label, with uncertain function. CDR3 length: 13 amino acids. J gave up 1 base and V 10 bases, and 6 bases lay outside the gene matches. The CDR3, as DNA: TGTGCCTGCCCGGGACAGGGTTCCTACGAGCAGTACTTC. Translating gives CACPGQGSYEQYF.

The rearrangement uses TRBV3-1 (or the pseudogene TRBV3-2) and TRBJ2-2; D remains ambiguous. Germline CDR1 is LGHDT and CDR2 is YNNKEL (reference sequence). V dropped 4 bases and J dropped 7 bases, with 7 bases sitting between them. The CDR3 loop spans 12 amino acids. The CDR3 region is CASSPRVGELFF. The CDR3 DNA is TGTGCCAGCAGCCCCCGGGTCGGGGAGCTGTTTTTT.

The J gene is TRBJ2-2, the V gene TRBV12-5, with D possibly being TRBD2 (5 bases). The CDR3 spans 16 residues. The germline V and J ends were trimmed by 2 bases and 11 bases, with 21 bases remaining between them. The V gene's germline CDR1 is LGHNT and CDR2 FRNRAP. In DNA, the CDR3 is TGTGCTAGTGGTTTGCCGGGTACGGCGCACCGGGGAGAGCTGTTTTTT. Its protein product is CASGLPGTAHRGELFF.

The chain carries TRBV11-2 and TRBJ1-1; TRBD1 might be the D (6 bases). CDR3 size: 12 residues. CDR1 is SGHAT and CDR2 is FQNNGV in the germline V gene. V gave up 2 bases and J gave up 11 bases, with 12 bases separating them. The CDR3 spells CASSLLGALAFF. In DNA form, the CDR3 reads TGTGCCAGCAGCTTATTGGGGGCGTTGGCTTTCTTT.

The count of this clone is one. The gene calls are TRBV11-2 and TRBJ2-3, with D maybe TRBD2 (6 bases). V lost 0 bases, J lost 1 base, and 8 bases lay in between. Germline lookup yields CDR1 SGHAT and CDR2 FQNNGV. There are 15 residues in the CDR3. The CDR3 DNA follows: TGTGCCAGCAGCTTAGAACCTAGCGGCACAGATACGCAGTATTTT. Translated, it gives CASSLEPSGTDTQYF.

The chain employs TRBV19 and TRBJ2-2; D ambiguous. Germline CDR1 LNHDA, CDR2 SQIVND (reference sequence). This CDR3 spans 15 amino acids. Deletions cut 3 bases from V and 0 bases from J, with 8 bases between. This CDR3 is CASSIAETNTGELFF. CDR3 nucleotide sequence: TGTGCCAGTAGTATCGCAGAAACGAACACCGGGGAGCTGTTTTTT.

The CDR3 reads CASNAGQGETQYF. CDR3 nucleotide sequence: TGTGCCAGCAACGCGGGACAGGGCGAGACCCAGTACTTC. This sequence joins TRBV12-3 or TRBV12-4 and TRBJ2-5; 9 bases are shared with TRBD1. The CDR3 is 13 residues long. The trim removed 7 bases at V and 5 bases at J, leaving 5 bases unmatched.

The chain carries TRBV5-1 and TRBJ2-5, with 10 bases identical to TRBD1. J gave up 3 bases and V 8 bases, and 7 bases lay outside the gene matches. The CDR3 sequence is 14 residues long. Germline CDR1 SGHRS, CDR2 YFSETQ. CDR3 nucleotides: TGCGCCAGTGCGACAGGGGGCCGCGAAGAGACCCAGTACTTC. This encodes CASATGGREETQYF.

The chain links TRBV19 to TRBJ1-1, with no clear D. The V end lost 3 bases, the J end lost 7 bases, and 15 bases lay between the germline ends. The germline V gene encodes CDR1 LNHDA and CDR2 SQIVND (reference sequence). This CDR3 spans 14 amino acids. The CDR3 DNA follows: TGTGCCAGTAGTATTCGGGTGTCGGTGAATGAAGCTTTCTTT. It specifies CASSIRVSVNEAFF.

V usage is TRBV28 and J usage is TRBJ1-6; 8 bases align to TRBD1. Germline V lookup: CDR1 MDHEN, CDR2 SYDVKM. This CDR3 spans 15 amino acids. After removal of 5 bases from V and 9 bases from J, the junction contained 9 bases not matched to a gene. CDR3 region: CASSLAGGASSPLHF. Here the CDR3 DNA reads TGTGCCAGCAGTCTAGCAGGGGGCGCATCTTCACCCCTCCACTTT.

The genes are TRBV19 and TRBJ2-7; 7 bases are shared with TRBD1. The CDR3 is 14 residues long. Germline CDR1 reads LNHDA; CDR2 reads SQIVND (reference sequence). The trim removed 3 bases at V and 1 base at J, leaving 3 bases unmatched. In DNA, the CDR3 is TGTGCCAGTAGTATGCCGGGACAGTCCTACGAGCAGTACTTC. This translates into CASSMPGQSYEQYF.

This chain joins TRBV2 and TRBJ2-7; 13 nucleotides match TRBD2. Germline V CDR1 and CDR2: SNHLY, FYNNEI. The CDR3 extends over 16 amino acids. Trimming at V came to 4 bases and at J to 4 bases, leaving 7 bases not matched to a gene. CDR3 coding DNA: TGTGCCAGCAGTGGTCATGGGACTAGCGGGATTTACGAGCAGTACTTC. The encoded protein is CASSGHGTSGIYEQYF.

This clone was observed a single time. V and J are TRBV29-1 and TRBJ2-1, with D maybe TRBD2 (6 bases). Between the trimmed V and J ends, which lost 7 bases and 4 bases, there was a span of 17 bases. Germline V gene data show CDR1 as SQVTM and CDR2 as ANQGSEA. The CDR3 extends over 14 amino acids. CDR3 protein: CSATTGVGYNEQFF. CDR3 DNA: TGCAGCGCAACAACGGGGGTGGGTTACAATGAGCAGTTCTTC.

The V and J genes are TRBV5-1 and TRBJ2-2; weak D call: TRBD2 (5 bases). V was shortened by 4 bases and J by 5 bases, with 18 bases between the two germline ends. The germline V gene encodes CDR1 SGHRS and CDR2 YFSETQ. The CDR3 length is 16 residues. In nucleotides, the CDR3 is TGCGCCAGCAGCATAGGAGGCAGGTGGGAGACCGGGGAGCTGTTTTTT. Amino acid sequence: CASSIGGRWETGELFF.

The chain joins TRBV19 to TRBJ1-5; no reliable D call. CDR1 is LNHDA and CDR2 is SQIVND in the germline V gene (reference sequence). Between the trimmed V and J ends, which lost 6 bases and 1 base, there was a span of 13 bases. The CDR3 consists of 15 residues. The CDR3 region is CASRPRGVSNQPQHF. The CDR3, as DNA: TGTGCCAGTAGACCGCGGGGTGTGAGCAATCAGCCCCAGCATTTT.

This chain uses TRBV6-2 or TRBV6-3 with TRBJ1-5; D might be TRBD1 (6 bases). Trimming removed 6 bases at V and 5 bases at J, with 11 bases between. Germline V gives CDR1 MNHEY, CDR2 SVGEGT. The CDR3 sequence is 13 residues long. Here the CDR3 DNA reads TGTGCCAGCAGCCGGGACAAGTATCAGCCCCAGCATTTT. Translation: CASSRDKYQPQHF.

This clone was detected a few times. The gene calls are TRBV9 and TRBJ1-1; 7 nucleotides line up with TRBD1. Germline loops: CDR1 SGDLS, CDR2 YYNGEE. Losses at the gene ends were 4 bases for V and 10 bases for J; bases not matched to a gene: 16. This CDR3 has 15 residues. This chain's CDR3 is CASSPRGQVVPGAFF. CDR3 nucleotides: TGTGCCAGCAGCCCAAGGGGGCAGGTCGTCCCTGGAGCTTTCTTT. Full variable domain (missing parts from reference TRBV9 and TRBJ1-1): DSGVTQTPKHLITATGQRVTLRCSPRSGDLSVYWYQQSLDQGLQFLIQYYNGEERAKGNILERFSAQQFPDLHSELNLSSLELGDSALYFCASSPRGQVVPGAFFGQGTRLTVV.

The chain links TRBV15 to TRBJ2-7, with 7 nucleotides matching TRBD1. Germline CDR1 and CDR2: LNHNV and YYDKDF (reference sequence). The CDR3 extends over 13 amino acids. V was clipped by 0 bases and J by 13 bases; unmatched bases: 9. CDR3 in DNA: TGTGCCACCAGCAGAGATCAATTGGGACAGACATACTTC. Amino acids: CATSRDQLGQTYF.

In this sample, this clone turned up a few times. This chain connects TRBV7-9 to TRBJ1-1; TRBD1 agrees at 10 bases. Germline CDR1 and CDR2: SEHNR and FQNEAQ (reference sequence). The CDR3 totals 16 residues. J lost 1 base, V lost 3 bases, and 5 bases had no gene match. The CDR3 DNA reads TGTGCCAGCAGCTTCCGGCGGACAGGGGGGAACACTGAAGCTTTCTTT. Residues: CASSFRRTGGNTEAFF.